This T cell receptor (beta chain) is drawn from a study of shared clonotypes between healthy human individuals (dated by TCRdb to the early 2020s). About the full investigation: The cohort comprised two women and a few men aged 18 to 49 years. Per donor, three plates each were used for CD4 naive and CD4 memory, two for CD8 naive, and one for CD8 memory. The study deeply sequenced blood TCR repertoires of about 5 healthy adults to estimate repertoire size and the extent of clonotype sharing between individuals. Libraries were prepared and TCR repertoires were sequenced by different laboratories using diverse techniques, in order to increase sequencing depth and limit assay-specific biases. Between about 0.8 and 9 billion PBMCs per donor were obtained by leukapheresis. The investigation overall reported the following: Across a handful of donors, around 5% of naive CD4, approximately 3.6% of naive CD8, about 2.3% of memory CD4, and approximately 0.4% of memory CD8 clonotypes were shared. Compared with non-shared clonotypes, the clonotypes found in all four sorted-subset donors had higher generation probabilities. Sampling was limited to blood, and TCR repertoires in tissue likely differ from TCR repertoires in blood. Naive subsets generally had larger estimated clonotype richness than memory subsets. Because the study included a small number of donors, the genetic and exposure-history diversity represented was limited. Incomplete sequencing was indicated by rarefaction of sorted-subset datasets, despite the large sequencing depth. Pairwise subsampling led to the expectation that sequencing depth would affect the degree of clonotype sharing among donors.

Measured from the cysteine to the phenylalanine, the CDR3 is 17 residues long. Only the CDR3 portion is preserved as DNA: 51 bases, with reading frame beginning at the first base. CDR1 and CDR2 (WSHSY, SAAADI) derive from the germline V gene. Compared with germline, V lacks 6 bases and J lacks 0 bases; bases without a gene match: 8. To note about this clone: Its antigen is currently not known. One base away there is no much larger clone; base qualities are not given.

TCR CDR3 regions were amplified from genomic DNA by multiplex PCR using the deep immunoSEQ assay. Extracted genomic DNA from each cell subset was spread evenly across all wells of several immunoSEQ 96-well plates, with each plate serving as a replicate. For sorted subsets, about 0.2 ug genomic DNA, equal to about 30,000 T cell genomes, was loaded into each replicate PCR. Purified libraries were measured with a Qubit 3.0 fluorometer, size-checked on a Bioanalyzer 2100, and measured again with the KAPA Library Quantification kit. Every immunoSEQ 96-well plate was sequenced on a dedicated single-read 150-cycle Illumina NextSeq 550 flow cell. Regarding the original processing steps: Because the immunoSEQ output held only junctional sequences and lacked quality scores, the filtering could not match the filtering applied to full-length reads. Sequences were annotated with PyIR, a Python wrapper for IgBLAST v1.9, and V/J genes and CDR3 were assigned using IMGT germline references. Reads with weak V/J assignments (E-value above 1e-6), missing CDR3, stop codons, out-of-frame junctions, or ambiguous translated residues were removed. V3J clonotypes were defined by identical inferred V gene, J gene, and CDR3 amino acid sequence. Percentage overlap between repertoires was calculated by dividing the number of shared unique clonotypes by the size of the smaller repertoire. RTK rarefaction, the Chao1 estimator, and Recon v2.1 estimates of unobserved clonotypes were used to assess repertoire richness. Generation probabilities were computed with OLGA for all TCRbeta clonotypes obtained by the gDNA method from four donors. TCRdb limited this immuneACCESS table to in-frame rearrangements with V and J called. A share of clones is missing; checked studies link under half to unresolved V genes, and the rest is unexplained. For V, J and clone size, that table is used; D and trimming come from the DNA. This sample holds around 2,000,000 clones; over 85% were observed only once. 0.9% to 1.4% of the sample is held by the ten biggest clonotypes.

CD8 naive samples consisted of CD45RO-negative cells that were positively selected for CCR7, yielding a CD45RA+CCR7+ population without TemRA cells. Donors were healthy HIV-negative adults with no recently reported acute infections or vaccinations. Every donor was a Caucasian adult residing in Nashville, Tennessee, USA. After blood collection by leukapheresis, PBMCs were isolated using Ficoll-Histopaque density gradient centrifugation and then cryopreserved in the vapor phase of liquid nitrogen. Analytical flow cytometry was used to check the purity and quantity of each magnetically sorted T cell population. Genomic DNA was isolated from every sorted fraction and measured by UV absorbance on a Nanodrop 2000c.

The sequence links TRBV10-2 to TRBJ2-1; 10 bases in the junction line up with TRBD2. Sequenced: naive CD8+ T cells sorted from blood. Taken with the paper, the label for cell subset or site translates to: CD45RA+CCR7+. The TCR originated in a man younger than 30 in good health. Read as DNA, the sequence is TGCGCCAGCAGGGGGGCACTAGCGGGGAGCTCCTACAATGAGCAGTTCTTC. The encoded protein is CASRGALAGSSYNEQFF.